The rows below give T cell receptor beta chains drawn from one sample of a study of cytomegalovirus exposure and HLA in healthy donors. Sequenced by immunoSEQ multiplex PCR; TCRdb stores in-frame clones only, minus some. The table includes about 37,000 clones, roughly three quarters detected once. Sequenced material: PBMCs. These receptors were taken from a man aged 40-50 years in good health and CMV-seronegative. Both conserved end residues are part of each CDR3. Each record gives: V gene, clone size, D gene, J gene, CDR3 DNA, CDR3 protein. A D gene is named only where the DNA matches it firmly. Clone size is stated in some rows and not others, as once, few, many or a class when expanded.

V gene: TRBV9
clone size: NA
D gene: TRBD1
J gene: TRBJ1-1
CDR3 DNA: TGTGCCAGCAGCGTCAACAGGGGCACTGAAGCTTTCTTT
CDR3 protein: CASSVNRGTEAFF

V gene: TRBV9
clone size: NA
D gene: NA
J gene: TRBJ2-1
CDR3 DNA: TGTGCCAGCAGCGGCCGACAGGGGACTACTAATGAGCAGTTCTTC
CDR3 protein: CASSGRQGTTNEQFF

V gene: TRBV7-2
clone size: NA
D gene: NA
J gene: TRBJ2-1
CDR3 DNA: TGTGCCAGCAGCCCTGGGGACTTCTACAATGAGCAGTTCTTC
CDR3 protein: CASSPGDFYNEQFF

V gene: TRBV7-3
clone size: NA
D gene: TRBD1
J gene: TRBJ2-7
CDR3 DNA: TGTGCCAGCAGCTTATGGGACAGGGGGTGGTACGAGCAGTACTTC
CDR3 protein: CASSLWDRGWYEQYF

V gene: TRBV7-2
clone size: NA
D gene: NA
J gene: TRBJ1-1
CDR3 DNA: TGTGCCAGCAGCTCTAGTCGGGGGAACACTGAAGCTTTCTTT
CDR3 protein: CASSSSRGNTEAFF

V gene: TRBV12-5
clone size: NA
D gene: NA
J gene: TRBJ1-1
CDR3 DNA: TGTGCTAGTGGTTCGGGGCGACTGGCAGGGGAGGCTTTCTTT
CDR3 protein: CASGSGRLAGEAFF

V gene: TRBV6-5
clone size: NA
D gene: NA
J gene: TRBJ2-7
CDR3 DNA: TGTGCCAGCAGATCCCCCGGGACACCCTCCTACGAGCAGTACTTC
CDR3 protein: CASRSPGTPSYEQYF

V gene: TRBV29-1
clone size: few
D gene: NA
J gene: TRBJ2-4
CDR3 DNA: TGCAGCGTTGAACAGGGTGACAGTTCAAACATTCAGTACTTC
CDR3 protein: CSVEQGDSSNIQYF

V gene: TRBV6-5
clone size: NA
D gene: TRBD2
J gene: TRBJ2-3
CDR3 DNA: TGTGCCAGCAGTTGGACTAGCGGGGGCACAGATACGCAGTATTTT
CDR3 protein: CASSWTSGGTDTQYF

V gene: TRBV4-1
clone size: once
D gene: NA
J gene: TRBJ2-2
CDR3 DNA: TGCGCCAGCAGCCAACTCCAGGCCGTAGGGAACACCGGGGAGCTGTTTTTT
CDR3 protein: CASSQLQAVGNTGELFF

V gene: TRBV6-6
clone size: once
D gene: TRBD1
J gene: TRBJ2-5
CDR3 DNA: TGTGCCAGCAGTTACGGGGACAGTCAAGAGACCCAGTACTTC
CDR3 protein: CASSYGDSQETQYF

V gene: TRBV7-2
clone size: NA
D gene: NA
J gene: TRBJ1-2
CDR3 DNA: TGTGCCAGCAGCTGGCCGGGACATCGTGACTATGGCTACACCTTC
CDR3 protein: CASSWPGHRDYGYTF

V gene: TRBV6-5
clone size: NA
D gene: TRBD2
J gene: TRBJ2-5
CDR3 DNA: TGTGCCAGCAGTTTGATAGCGGGGGTCGGGGAGACCCAGTACTTC
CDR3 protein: CASSLIAGVGETQYF

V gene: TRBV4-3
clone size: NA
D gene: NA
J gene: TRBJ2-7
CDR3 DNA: TGCGCCAGCAGCCCGGGTTTGGGGGCTGGGTACGAGCAGTACTTC
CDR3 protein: CASSPGLGAGYEQYF

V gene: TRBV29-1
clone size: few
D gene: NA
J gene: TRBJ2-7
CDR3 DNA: TGCAGCGTTGTTATAACAGGGGGGGACTACGAGCAGTACTTC
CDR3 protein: CSVVITGGDYEQYF

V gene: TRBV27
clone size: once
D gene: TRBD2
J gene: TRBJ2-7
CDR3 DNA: TGTGCCAGCAGTTTATCGTCCTATAGCGGGGGCTTCCCTAGCTCCTACGAGCAGTACTTC
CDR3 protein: CASSLSSYSGGFPSSYEQYF

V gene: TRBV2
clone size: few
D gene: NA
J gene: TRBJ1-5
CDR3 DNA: TGTGCCAGCAGTGAAAGTCCCAGGGAAGGCAATCAGCCCCAGCATTTT
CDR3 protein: CASSESPREGNQPQHF

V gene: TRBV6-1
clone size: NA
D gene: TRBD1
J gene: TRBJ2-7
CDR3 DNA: TGTGCCAGCAGTACAGGGACAGGGAAGAAGTACTTC
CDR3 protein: CASSTGTGKKYF

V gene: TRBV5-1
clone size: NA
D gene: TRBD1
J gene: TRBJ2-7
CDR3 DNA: TGCGCCAGCAGCTTGTCCGGGACAGGAGTCTACGAGCAGTACTTC
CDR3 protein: CASSLSGTGVYEQYF

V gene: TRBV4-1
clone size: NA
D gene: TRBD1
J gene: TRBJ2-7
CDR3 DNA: TGCGCCAGCAGCCACACAGGACAGGGCAACGAGCAGTACTTC
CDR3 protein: CASSHTGQGNEQYF

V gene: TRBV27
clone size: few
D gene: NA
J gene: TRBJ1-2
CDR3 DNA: TGTGCCAGCAGTTCTTCTAACTATGGCTACACCTTC
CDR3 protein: CASSSSNYGYTF

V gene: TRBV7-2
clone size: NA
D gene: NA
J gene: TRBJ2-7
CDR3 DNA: TGTGCCAGCAGCTCGGACACGAGCTCCTACGAGCAGTACTTC
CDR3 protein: CASSSDTSSYEQYF

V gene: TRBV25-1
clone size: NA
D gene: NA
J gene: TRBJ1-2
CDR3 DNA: TGTGCCAGCAGTGTCGCCAGGGGAACCAACTATGGCTACACCTTC
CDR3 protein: CASSVARGTNYGYTF

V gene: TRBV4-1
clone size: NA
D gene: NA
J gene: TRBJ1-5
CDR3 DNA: TGCGCCAGCAGCCATCCGAGGAATCAGCCCCAGCATTTT
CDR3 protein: CASSHPRNQPQHF

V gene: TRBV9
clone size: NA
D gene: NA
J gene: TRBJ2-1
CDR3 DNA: TGTGCCAGCAGCGCCCCCGGAGGGAATGAGCAGTTCTTC
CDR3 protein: CASSAPGGNEQFF

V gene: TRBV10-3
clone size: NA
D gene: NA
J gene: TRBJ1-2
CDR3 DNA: TGTGCCATCTGGTCACAGGACTATGGCTACACCTTC
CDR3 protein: CAIWSQDYGYTF

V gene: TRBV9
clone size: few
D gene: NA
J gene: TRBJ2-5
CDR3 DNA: TGTGCCAGCAGCGTAGCGGAGACAGCAACGGCGACCCAGTACTTC
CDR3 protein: CASSVAETATATQYF

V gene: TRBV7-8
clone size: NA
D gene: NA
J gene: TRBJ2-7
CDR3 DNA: TGTGCCAGCAGCCCAGACAGCTCCTACGAGCAGTACTTC
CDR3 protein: CASSPDSSYEQYF

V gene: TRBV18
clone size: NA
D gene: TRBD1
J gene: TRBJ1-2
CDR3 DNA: TGTGCCAGCTCCCTCGAGGAGGGGGCTTATGGCTACACCTTC
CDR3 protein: CASSLEEGAYGYTF

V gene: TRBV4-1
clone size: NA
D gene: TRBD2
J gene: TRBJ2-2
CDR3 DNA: TGCGCCAGCAGCCCCGGTGGGCGGGGGAGCACCGGGGAGCTGTTTTTT
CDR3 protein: CASSPGGRGSTGELFF

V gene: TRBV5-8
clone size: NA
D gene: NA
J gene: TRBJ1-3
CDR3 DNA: TGTGCCAGCAGCCGCGTTTTCGGATATGACGCGGACACCATATATTTT
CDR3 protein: CASSRVFGYDADTIYF

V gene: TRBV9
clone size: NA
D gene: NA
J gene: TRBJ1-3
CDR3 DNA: TGTGCCAGCAACGAGATTGGCTCTGGAAACACCATATATTTT
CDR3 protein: CASNEIGSGNTIYF

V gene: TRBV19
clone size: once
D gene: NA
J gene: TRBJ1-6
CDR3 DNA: TGTGCCAGTAGTTCAGGGCTTAATTCACCCCTCCACTTT
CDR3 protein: CASSSGLNSPLHF

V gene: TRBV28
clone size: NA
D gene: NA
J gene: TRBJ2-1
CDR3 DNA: TGTGCCAGCAGTTTATATGGAGGGACGTACAATGAGCAGTTCTTC
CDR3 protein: CASSLYGGTYNEQFF

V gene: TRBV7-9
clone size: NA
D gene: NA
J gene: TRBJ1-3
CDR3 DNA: TGTGCCAGCGAGTTACGCTCTGGAAACACCATATATTTT
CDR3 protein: CASELRSGNTIYF

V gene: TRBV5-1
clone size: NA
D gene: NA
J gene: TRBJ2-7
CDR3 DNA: TGCGCCAGCAGCTACACAAGCTCCTACGAGCAGTACTTC
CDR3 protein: CASSYTSSYEQYF

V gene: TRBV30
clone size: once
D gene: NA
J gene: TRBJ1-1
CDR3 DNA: TGTGCCTGGGGGATGGGGGGCACTGAAGCTTTCTTT
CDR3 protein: CAWGMGGTEAFF

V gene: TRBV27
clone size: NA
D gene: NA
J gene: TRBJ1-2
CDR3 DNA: TGTGCCAGCAGTTTATCGCCCAGGGGAGTTGGCTACACCTTC
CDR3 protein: CASSLSPRGVGYTF

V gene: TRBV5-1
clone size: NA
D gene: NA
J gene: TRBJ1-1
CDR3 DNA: TGCGCCAGCAGCTTCGGAGGGAACACTGAAGCTTTCTTT
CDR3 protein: CASSFGGNTEAFF

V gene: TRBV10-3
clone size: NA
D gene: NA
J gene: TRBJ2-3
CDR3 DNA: TGTGCCATCAGGCTGGACACCACGCAGTATTTT
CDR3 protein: CAIRLDTTQYF

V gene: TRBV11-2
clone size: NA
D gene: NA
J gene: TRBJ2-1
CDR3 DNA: TGTGCCAGCAGCCGGGGGAATGAGCAGTTCTTC
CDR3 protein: CASSRGNEQFF

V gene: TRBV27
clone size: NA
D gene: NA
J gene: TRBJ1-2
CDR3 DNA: TGTGCCAGCAGTTTCTCAGGGGCGATTGACTATGGCTACACCTTC
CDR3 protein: CASSFSGAIDYGYTF

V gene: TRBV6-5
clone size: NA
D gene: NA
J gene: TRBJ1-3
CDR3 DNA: TGTGCCAGCCCGACGGACTGCTCTGGAAACACCATATATTTT
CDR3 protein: CASPTDCSGNTIYF

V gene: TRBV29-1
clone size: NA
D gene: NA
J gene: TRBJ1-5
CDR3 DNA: TGCAGCGTTGAAACCACAGTCGGTCAGCCCCAGCATTTT
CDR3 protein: CSVETTVGQPQHF

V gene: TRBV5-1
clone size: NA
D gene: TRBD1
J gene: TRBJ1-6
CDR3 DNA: TGCGCCAGCAGCTTGCCAGGGGGCTCTAATTCACCCCTCCACTTT
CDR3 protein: CASSLPGGSNSPLHF

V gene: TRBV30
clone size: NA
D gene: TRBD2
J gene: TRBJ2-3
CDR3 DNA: TGTGCCTGGAGTGTACTAGCGGGCACAGATACGCAGTATTTT
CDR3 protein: CAWSVLAGTDTQYF

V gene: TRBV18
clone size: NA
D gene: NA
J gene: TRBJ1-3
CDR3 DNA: TGTGCCAGCTCCGGAGGAGGGTCTGGAAACACCATATATTTT
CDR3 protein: CASSGGGSGNTIYF